This TCR beta chain was recovered during a study of T cell repertoires in cytomegalovirus infection. CDR1 is SGHTA and CDR2 is FQGTGA in the germline V gene. Trimming at V came to 1 base and at J to 6 bases, leaving 12 bases not matched to a gene. The length of the CDR3 is 18 residues. This clonotype was observed a handful of times. Its specificity is unknown. TCRdb ran MiXCR on the reads and lists one entry per CDR3 protein. In the table there are more than 300,000 distinct CDR3 sequences, roughly 34% of which are singletons. This material consisted of cultured PBMCs, taken from culture after CMV antigen stimulation. This TCR was recovered from a human donor in good health (CMV status not recorded). Some clones in this sample may be carry-over from other donors' samples. This rearrangement joins TRBV7-3 to TRBJ1-1, with 12 bases matching TRBD1. The CDR3 DNA follows: TGTGCCAGCAGCTTAAGTTGGGGGACAGGGGGCCCGGGGGCTGAAGCTTTCTTT. It encodes CASSLSWGTGGPGAEAFF.